This T cell receptor (beta chain) is from a study of a mutant IDH1 vaccine in newly diagnosed glioma. On the study more broadly: The treated group averaged approximately 42 years old and was around 62% male, 37.5% female. Visits designated V12 and V13 were conducted at weeks 35 and 47, respectively.

Indicated time point: week 47, end of study. Doses of 300 ug of mutant IDH1 20-mer peptide were given with topical imiquimod. The length of the CDR3 is 14 residues. Germline V gives CDR1 SSHAT, CDR2 FNYEAQ (reference sequence). General study results and limits: There seemed to be no relation between pseudoprogression and changes in top peripheral T cell clonotypes.

TCRdb's table, derived via immunoSEQ multiplex PCR, lists solely in-frame clones and lacks some. Of about 94,000 clones in the sample, roughly nine tenths are singletons; the top ten hold roughly 0.78%. Remarks on this clone: Its antigen is unidentified. The junction and the germline gene differ at one end; a read error may be behind it.

The material sequenced was PBMCs, taken from a glioma patient whose treatment included an IDH1 peptide vaccine. The sequence was collected from a woman between 45 and 60 years old with glioma. V gene TRBV7-7 combines with J gene TRBJ2-2; D may match TRBD1 or TRBD2 (5 bases each). Here the CDR3 DNA reads TGTGCTAGCAGCTCGCACCTGGGGGCCGGGGAGCTGTTTTTT. Protein product: CASSSHLGAGELFF. The whole variable domain, filled in from reference TRBV7-7 and TRBJ2-2, reads GAGVSQSPRYKVTKRGQDVTLRCDPISSHATLYWYQQALGQGPEFLTYFNYEAQPDKSGLPSDRFSAERPEGSISTLTIQRTEQRDSAMYRCASSSHLGAGELFFGEGSRLTVL.